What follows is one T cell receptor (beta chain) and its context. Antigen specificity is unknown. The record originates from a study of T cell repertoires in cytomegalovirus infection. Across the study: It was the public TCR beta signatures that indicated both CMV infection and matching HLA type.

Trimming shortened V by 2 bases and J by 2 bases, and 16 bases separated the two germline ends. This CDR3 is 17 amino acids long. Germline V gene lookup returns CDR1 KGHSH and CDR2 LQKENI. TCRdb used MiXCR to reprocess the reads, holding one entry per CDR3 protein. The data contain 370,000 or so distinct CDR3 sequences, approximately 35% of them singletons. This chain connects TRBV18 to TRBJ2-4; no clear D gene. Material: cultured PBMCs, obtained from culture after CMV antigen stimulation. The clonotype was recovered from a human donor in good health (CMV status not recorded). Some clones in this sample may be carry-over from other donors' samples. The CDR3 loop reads CASSPASTAGTKNIQYF. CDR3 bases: TGTGCCAGCTCACCAGCGTCAACAGCAGGAACCAAAAACATTCAGTACTTC.